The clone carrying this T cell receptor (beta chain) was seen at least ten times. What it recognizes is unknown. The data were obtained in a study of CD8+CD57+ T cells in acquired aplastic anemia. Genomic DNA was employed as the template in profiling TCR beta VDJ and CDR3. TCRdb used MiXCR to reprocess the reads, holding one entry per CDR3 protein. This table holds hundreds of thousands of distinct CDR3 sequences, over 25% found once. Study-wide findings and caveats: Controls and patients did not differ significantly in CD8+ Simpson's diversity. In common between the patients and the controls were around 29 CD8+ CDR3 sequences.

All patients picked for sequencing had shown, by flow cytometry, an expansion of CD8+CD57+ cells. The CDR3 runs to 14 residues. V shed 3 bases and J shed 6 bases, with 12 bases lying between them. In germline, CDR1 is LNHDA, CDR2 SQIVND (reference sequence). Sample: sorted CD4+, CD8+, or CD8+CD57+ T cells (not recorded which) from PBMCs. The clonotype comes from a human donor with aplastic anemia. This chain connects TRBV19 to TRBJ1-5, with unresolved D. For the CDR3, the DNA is TGTGCCAGTAGTATCGCCAGTGAAGGTCAGCCCCAGCATTTT. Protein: CASSIASEGQPQHF.